The clone carrying this TCR beta chain was seen a few times. The antigen remains undetermined. Someone pulled total RNA out of unfractionated whole blood. The data stem from a study of human T cells and chemical hapten exposure. What the library attached to individual cDNA molecules were unique molecular identifiers. In the study's own analysis: Ranging from about 20,000 to 750,000, TCR counts per sample had a median value of approximately 97,000. TCRdb itself ran the 5' RACE reads through MiXCR, one entry per CDR3 protein. The V and J calls shown here were made by TCRdb, not taken from the authors' results. This table holds around 100,000 distinct CDR3 sequences, roughly 19% found once. Germline CDR1 reads SGHVS; CDR2 reads FQNEAQ. Trimming took 1 base from V and 2 from J; bases not matched to a gene: 5. This CDR3 region has 15 residues. Broader study findings: With DPC sensitization, TCRs exceeding 1 in 1000 frequency showed no change.

The chain uses TRBV7-8 and TRBJ2-7; 7 positions match TRBD1. The sequence was obtained from a human donor in good health. The CDR3, as DNA: TGTGCCAGCAGCTTAGAGAAAGGGGGCACCTACGAGCAGTACTTC. Translated, it gives CASSLEKGGTYEQYF.